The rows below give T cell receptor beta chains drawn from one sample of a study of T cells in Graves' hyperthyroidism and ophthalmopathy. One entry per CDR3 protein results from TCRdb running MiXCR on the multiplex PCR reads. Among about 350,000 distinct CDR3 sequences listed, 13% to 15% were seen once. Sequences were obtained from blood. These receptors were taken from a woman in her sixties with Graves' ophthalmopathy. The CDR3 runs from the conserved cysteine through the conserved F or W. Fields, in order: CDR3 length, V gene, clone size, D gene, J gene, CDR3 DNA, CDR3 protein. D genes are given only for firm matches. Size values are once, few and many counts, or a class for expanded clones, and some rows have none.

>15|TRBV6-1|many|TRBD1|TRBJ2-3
TGTGCCAGCAACTCAGGGGGCGCGTTTGCAGATACGCAGTATTTT
CASNSGGAFADTQYF
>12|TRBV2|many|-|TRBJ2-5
TGTGCCAGCAGTGAGTTTCAGGAGACCCAGTACTTC
CASSEFQETQYF
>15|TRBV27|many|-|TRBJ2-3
TGTGCCAGCAGTTTAATCCCCCCCAGCACAGATACGCAGTATTTT
CASSLIPPSTDTQYF
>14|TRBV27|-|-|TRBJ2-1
TGTGCCAGCAGTCCCCGGCGAGGATACAATGAGCAGTTCTTC
CASSPRRGYNEQFF
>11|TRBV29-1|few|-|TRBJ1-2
TGCAGCGTAGCGGACACCGATGGCTACACCTTC
CSVADTDGYTF
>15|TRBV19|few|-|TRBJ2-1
TGTGCCAGTAGTCTCGACAGGTCCCTTAACAATGAGCAGTTCTTC
CASSLDRSLNNEQFF
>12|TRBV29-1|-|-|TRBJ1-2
TGCAGCGTTGTTTTAAGGGGTTATGGCTACACCTTC
CSVVLRGYGYTF
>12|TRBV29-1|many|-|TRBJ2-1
TGCAGCGACCAGACAGGGAGGAATGAGCAGTTCTTC
CSDQTGRNEQFF
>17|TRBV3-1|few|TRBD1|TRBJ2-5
TGTGCCAGCAGCCCCAGGGGGCAGGGGGCGGTAGGGGAGACCCAGTACTTC
CASSPRGQGAVGETQYF
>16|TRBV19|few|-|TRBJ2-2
TGTGCCAGTAGTAACAGGCTGGGGCTCAACACCGGGGAGCTGTTTTTT
CASSNRLGLNTGELFF
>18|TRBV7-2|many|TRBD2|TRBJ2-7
TGTGCCAGCATCCTCAGGGGAACTAGCGGGAAACCCATCTACGAGCAGTACTTC
CASILRGTSGKPIYEQYF
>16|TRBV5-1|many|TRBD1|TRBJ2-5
TGCGCCAGCAGCTTGGGAGCGACAGGGGGCCGGGAGACCCAGTACTTC
CASSLGATGGRETQYF
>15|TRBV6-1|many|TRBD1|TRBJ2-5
TGTGCCAGCAGTGAAGCGTCGGACAGGGGCGAGACCCAGTACTTC
CASSEASDRGETQYF
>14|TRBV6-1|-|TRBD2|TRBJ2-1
TGTGCCAGCAGGGATAGCGGGACATACAATGAGCAGTTCTTC
CASRDSGTYNEQFF
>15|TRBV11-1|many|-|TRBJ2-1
TGTGCCAGCAGCTTAGGGTTCATCTCCTACAATGAGCAGTTCTTC
CASSLGFISYNEQFF
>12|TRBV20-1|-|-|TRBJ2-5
TGCAGTGCTAGCAGGCCCCAAGAGACCCAGTACTTC
CSASRPQETQYF
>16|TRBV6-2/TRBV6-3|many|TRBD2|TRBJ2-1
TGTGCCAGCGGGTCGTACCTAGCGGGCCCGTTCAATGAGCAGTTCTTC
CASGSYLAGPFNEQFF
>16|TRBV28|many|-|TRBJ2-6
TGTGCCAGCAGTTTAGTTGGGGCAGCTGGGGCCAACGTCCTGACTTTC
CASSLVGAAGANVLTF
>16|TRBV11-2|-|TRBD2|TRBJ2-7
TGTGCCAGCAGCAGGAGGACTAGCGGGAGGGAAATCGAGCAGTACTTC
CASSRRTSGREIEQYF
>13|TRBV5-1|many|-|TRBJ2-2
TGCGCCAGCAGCTTGGTGGGTTCCGGGGAGCTGTTTTTT
CASSLVGSGELFF
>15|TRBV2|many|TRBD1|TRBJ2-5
TGTGCCAGCAGTGAAAACAGGGGTGCCCAAGAGACCCAGTACTTC
CASSENRGAQETQYF
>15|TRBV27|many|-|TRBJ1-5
TGTGCCAGCAGTTTAGGAGGGGGTAGCAATCAGCCCCAGCATTTT
CASSLGGGSNQPQHF
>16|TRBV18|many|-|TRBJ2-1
TGTGCCAGCTCACCAACACGGAGGGACTCCTACAATGAGCAGTTCTTC
CASSPTRRDSYNEQFF
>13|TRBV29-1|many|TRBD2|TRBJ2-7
TGCAGCGTTGTTCCTAGCGGGAGGTACGAGCAGTACTTC
CSVVPSGRYEQYF
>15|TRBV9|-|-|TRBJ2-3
TGTGCCACACCCGCAGGGAGGGGGAAAACAGATACGCAGTATTTT
CATPAGRGKTDTQYF
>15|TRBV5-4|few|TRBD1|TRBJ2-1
TGTGCCAGCAGCCCAACAGGGGTGCGGAGCAATGAGCAGTTCTTC
CASSPTGVRSNEQFF